This TCR beta chain appears in the sequencing data of a study of cytomegalovirus exposure and HLA in healthy donors. Study at large: The roughly 700 first-cohort repertoires shared a platform with the 120 or so validation repertoires, as reported in a later analysis.

These donors were members of the roughly 110-subject validation cohort, a group separate from the roughly 670-subject first cohort. Study findings and constraints: Specificity for CMV antigens was confirmed in vitro for a few of the CMV-associated chains. According to reports, the classifier identified cytomegalovirus status with high specificity and sensitivity.

Notes on this clone: What it binds is not known.

Assay used: immunoSEQ multiplex PCR; TCRdb lists only in-frame clones, some missing. Counted here are 300,000 to 450,000 clones, 86% occurring once; the ten biggest clones make up roughly 0.75%. Germline V gene lookup returns CDR1 SGDLS and CDR2 YYNGEE. CDR3 length equals 15 residues. The junction had 1 base not matched to a gene; V was cut back by 0 bases and J by 0 bases. Source material: PBMCs. The V gene is TRBV9, the J gene TRBJ2-3, with 7 nucleotides matching TRBD2. The sequence was obtained from a woman aged 18-29 years in good health and CMV-seronegative. CDR3 DNA: TGTGCCAGCAGCGTAGCTAGCGGAAGCACAGATACGCAGTATTTT. The encoded protein is CASSVASGSTDTQYF.